A single sample is the source of the 27 T cell receptor beta chains below, sequenced in a study of blood T cell repertoires in COVID-19. Profiling relied on immunoSEQ multiplex PCR, and the TCRdb table lists in-frame clones only, not all of them. The sample holds under 250,000 clones, roughly nine tenths seen once. The sample taken for sequencing was peripheral blood. The receptors stem from a man aged 18 to 29 with active or convalescent COVID-19.

This clone appeared a single time. A read error may account for a junction end that differs from germline. The chain employs TRBV19 and TRBJ1-2; maybe TRBD1 (6 bases). The germline V gene has CDR1 LNHDA and CDR2 SQIVND (reference sequence). This CDR3 spans 13 amino acids. CDR3 in DNA: TGTGCCAGTAGACAAACGGGACAAGGATCCCCTGCCTTC. Amino acid sequence: CASRQTGQGSPAF.

The rearrangement links TRBV13 to TRBJ1-3; 7 bases agree with TRBD1. Per germline, CDR1 PRHDT and CDR2 FYEKMQ (reference sequence). The CDR3 extends over 15 amino acids. V trimming: 0 bases; J trimming: 2 bases; junction bases outside the gene matches: 1. The CDR3 region has the DNA TGTGCCAGCAGCTTAGGGCAGGGGGCTGGAAACACCATATATTTT. It codes for CASSLGQGAGNTIYF. Combining the CDR3 with reference TRBV13 and TRBJ1-3 gives the whole variable domain AAGVIQSPRHLIKEKRETATLKCYPIPRHDTVYWYQQGPGQDPQFLISFYEKMQSDKGSIPDRFSAQQFSDYHSELNMSSLELGDSALYFCASSLGQGAGNTIYFGEGSWLTVV.

Only a few counts were recorded for this clone. V and J are TRBV5-1 and TRBJ2-1; no clear D. The CDR3 covers 15 residues. Looked up from germline, CDR1 is SGHRS and CDR2 is YFSETQ. The V gene lost 6 bases and the J gene lost 0 bases, with 13 bases spanning the gap. As DNA, the CDR3 is TGCGCCAGCATCGCGGCGGATAGCTCCTACAATGAGCAGTTCTTC. Translation gives CASIAADSSYNEQFF.

This clone was observed a single time. The chain employs TRBV7-2 and TRBJ1-2; D remains ambiguous. CDR1 SGHTA and CDR2 FQGNSA come from the germline V gene. V dropped 5 bases and J dropped 0 bases, with 16 bases sitting between them. The CDR3 spans 16 residues. CDR3 nucleotides: TGTGCCAGCAGCCAGACCGTAGAGGATCCTAACTATGGCTACACCTTC. This sequence encodes CASSQTVEDPNYGYTF.

This sequence joins TRBV15 and TRBJ2-2; no clear D. This CDR3 is built from 16 residues. The germline V gene has CDR1 LNHNV and CDR2 YYDKDF (reference sequence). The germline V and J ends were trimmed by 3 bases and 2 bases, with 13 bases remaining between them. CDR3 residues: CATSRNSRLNTGELFF. The CDR3 DNA reads as TGTGCCACCAGCAGGAATTCCAGATTAAACACCGGGGAGCTGTTTTTT.

The chain uses TRBV6-2 or TRBV6-3 and TRBJ1-2; D possibly corresponds to TRBD1 (6 bases). Germline lookup yields CDR1 MNHEY and CDR2 SVGEGT. The length of the CDR3 is 19 residues. V dropped 2 bases and J dropped 3 bases, with 25 bases sitting between them. The CDR3 DNA reads TGTGCCAGCAGTTACGGCCTTACCGGGACACCCCACGCGCACTATGGCTACACCTTC. Protein product: CASSYGLTGTPHAHYGYTF.

The chain carries TRBV4-3 and TRBJ1-3; D call uncertain. The CDR3 has 15 amino acids. From germline, CDR1 is LGHNA and CDR2 YSLEER. Trimming took 5 bases from V and 0 from J, leaving 11 bases between them. The CDR3 DNA reads TGCGCCAGCAGCGGCAGGCTGAGCTCTGGAAACACCATATATTTT. Its translation is CASSGRLSSGNTIYF.

This clone has a single count. The chain carries TRBV4-3 and TRBJ1-2, with D perhaps TRBD1 (5 bases). CDR1 is LGHNA, CDR2 YSLEER, per germline. The V and J ends lost 3 bases and 0 bases respectively, with 11 bases between them. The CDR3 contains 15 residues. CDR3 sequence (DNA): TGCGCCAGCAGCCAGGGGCCAAGTACTAACTATGGCTACACCTTC. This encodes CASSQGPSTNYGYTF.

This chain connects TRBV11-2 to TRBJ1-3; the match to TRBD1 covers 8 bases. The CDR3 loop spans 14 amino acids. Germline trimming cut 3 bases from V and 6 bases from J; bases unmatched to any gene: 4. Germline lookup yields CDR1 SGHAT and CDR2 FQNNGV. CDR3 residues: CASSFRQGPNTIYF. The CDR3 DNA is TGTGCCAGCAGCTTCAGACAGGGGCCAAACACCATATATTTT.

This chain joins TRBV4-3 and TRBJ2-2; TRBD2 is a possible D gene (5 bases). Germline CDR1 reads LGHNA; CDR2 reads YSLEER. The CDR3 runs 16 residues. V was cut by 0 bases and J by 6 bases, with 14 bases left in between. The CDR3: CASSQDSGSWAGELFF. CDR3 nucleotide sequence: TGCGCCAGCAGCCAAGATTCGGGGTCATGGGCCGGGGAGCTGTTTTTT.

This chain links TRBV5-1 with TRBJ1-2; the D gene is possibly TRBD1 (6 bases). CDR1 is SGHRS and CDR2 is YFSETQ in the germline V gene. V was shortened by 4 bases and J by 4 bases, with 11 bases between the two germline ends. The CDR3 length is 13 residues. The CDR3 nucleotides read TGCGCCAGCAGCCCCGGGACACTCTATGGCTACACCTTC. Protein: CASSPGTLYGYTF. The full variable domain, in which reference TRBV5-1 and TRBJ1-2 provide the parts outside the CDR3, is KAGVTQTPRYLIKTRGQQVTLSCSPISGHRSVSWYQQTPGQGLQFLFEYFSETQRNKGNFPGRFSGRQFSNSRSEMNVSTLELGDSALYLCASSPGTLYGYTFGSGTRLTVV.

This clone has a single count. The V call is TRBV5-1, the J call TRBJ1-5; TRBD1 matches at 8 bases. CDR1 SGHRS and CDR2 YFSETQ come from the germline V gene. This CDR3 region has 15 residues. J gave up 3 bases and V 2 bases, and 4 bases lay outside the gene matches. The CDR3 spells CASSFSGQVNQPQHF. The CDR3 DNA is TGCGCCAGCAGCTTCTCGGGACAGGTCAATCAGCCCCAGCATTTT. The full variable domain, with the rest looked up from reference TRBV5-1 and TRBJ1-5, is KAGVTQTPRYLIKTRGQQVTLSCSPISGHRSVSWYQQTPGQGLQFLFEYFSETQRNKGNFPGRFSGRQFSNSRSEMNVSTLELGDSALYLCASSFSGQVNQPQHFGDGTRLSIL.

The chain carries TRBV7-8 and TRBJ1-4; 10 positions agree with TRBD1. Trimming cost V 4 bases and J 7 bases; bases outside gene matches: 15. This CDR3 comprises 18 residues. Germline V gene lookup returns CDR1 SGHVS and CDR2 FQNEAQ. The CDR3 DNA is TGTGCCAGCAGCTCGAGATACTCCGGGACAGGGGTCAGTGAAAAACTGTTTTTT. Translated: CASSSRYSGTGVSEKLFF.

CDR3 DNA: TGTGCCAGCAGCCGCCTAACAGGGGGCCGCGGCTACACCTTC. Amino acids: CASSRLTGGRGYTF. This chain joins TRBV14 and TRBJ1-2; TRBD1 agrees at 9 bases. Germline-derived CDR1 and CDR2 are SGHDN and FVKESK. The trim removed 4 bases at V and 8 bases at J, leaving 8 bases unmatched. The CDR3 sequence is 14 residues long.

A note on this clone: At the DNA level, this CDR3 is encoded by other sequences in the same sample as well. V usage is TRBV7-2 and J usage is TRBJ1-5; D unresolved. CDR1 is SGHTA, CDR2 FQGNSA, per germline. The CDR3 contains 13 residues. V dropped 0 bases and J dropped 5 bases, with 5 bases sitting between them. CDR3 sequence reads: CASSLAGDQPQHF. In nucleotides, the CDR3 is TGTGCCAGCAGCTTAGCAGGAGATCAGCCCCAGCATTTT.

The chain joins TRBV18 to TRBJ2-7; D might be TRBD2 (5 bases). V was cut by 5 bases and J by 2 bases, with 13 bases left in between. Per germline, CDR1 KGHSH and CDR2 LQKENI. This CDR3 contains 14 residues. The CDR3 bases are TGTGCCAGCTCAAGGCGTGGGGAGACCTACGAGCAGTACTTC. It is translated as CASSRRGETYEQYF.

This rearrangement joins TRBV6-5 to TRBJ1-2, with D unresolved. CDR3 length equals 15 residues. Germline V gene lookup returns CDR1 MNHEY and CDR2 SVGAGI. Trimming stripped 0 bases from V and 2 bases from J, with 10 bases between. The CDR3 reads CASSYSPAENYGYTF. DNA of the CDR3: TGTGCCAGCAGTTACTCCCCGGCGGAGAACTATGGCTACACCTTC.

DNA of the CDR3: TGTGCCAGCAGCTACCGACAGGGTGGGCACGAGCAGTACTTC. Residues: CASSYRQGGHEQYF. The genes are TRBV7-9 and TRBJ2-7; 7 bases align to TRBD1. The V gene's germline CDR1 is SEHNR and CDR2 FQNEAQ (reference sequence). CDR3 length: 14 residues. The junction had 8 bases not matched to a gene; V was cut back by 4 bases and J by 5 bases.

This rearrangement joins TRBV9 to TRBJ2-2; TRBD2 matches 7 bases. V dropped 7 bases and J dropped 1; count of bases not matched to a gene: 13. The germline CDR1 and CDR2 sequences are SGDLS and YYNGEE. The CDR3 is 17 residues long. The CDR3 reads CASRVGLSSMNTGELFF. CDR3 DNA sequence: TGTGCCAGCCGGGTGGGACTATCTTCGATGAACACCGGGGAGCTGTTTTTT.

CDR3 region: CASSDRSTDTQYF. CDR3 coding DNA: TGTGCCAGCAGTGATCGGAGCACAGATACGCAGTATTTT. The genes are TRBV2 and TRBJ2-3; the D is unclear. This CDR3 has 13 amino acids. Germline values: CDR1 SNHLY, CDR2 FYNNEI. Between the trimmed V and J ends, which lost 3 bases and 0 bases, there was a span of 4 bases.

The chain links TRBV7-2 to TRBJ2-3, with no clear D. Germline CDR1 is SGHTA and CDR2 is FQGNSA. V was shortened by 1 base and J by 2 bases, with 10 bases between the two germline ends. The CDR3 runs to 15 residues. CDR3 loop: CASSLVASSTDTQYF. In DNA form, the CDR3 reads TGTGCCAGCAGCTTAGTAGCAAGCTCCACAGATACGCAGTATTTT.

The chain couples TRBV7-2 to TRBJ2-3; D may be TRBD1 (6 bases). The germline V and J ends were trimmed by 0 bases and 2 bases, with 9 bases remaining between them. This CDR3 contains 15 residues. Germline V gene lookup returns CDR1 SGHTA and CDR2 FQGNSA. CDR3 sequence reads: CASSLAGAFTDTQYF. The CDR3 DNA is TGTGCCAGCAGCTTAGCGGGGGCGTTCACAGATACGCAGTATTTT.

CDR3: CAGDQGTVGNTIYF. The CDR3 DNA reads TGTGCCGGGGACCAGGGAACAGTTGGAAACACCATATATTTT. V usage is TRBV30 and J usage is TRBJ1-3, with a possible D match to TRBD1 (5 bases). The germline V gene has CDR1 GTSNPN and CDR2 SVGIG (reference sequence). There are 14 residues in the CDR3. The germline V and J ends were trimmed by 8 bases and 3 bases, with 17 bases remaining between them.

The genes are TRBV28 and TRBJ2-3; 10 bases match TRBD1. Trimming removed 8 bases from V and 3 bases from J; junction bases left unmatched: 5. CDR3 size: 14 residues. CDR1 is MDHEN and CDR2 is SYDVKM in the germline V gene. CDR3 sequence: CASFRDRGTDTQYF. The CDR3 DNA reads TGTGCCAGCTTCCGGGACAGGGGTACAGATACGCAGTATTTT.

The V gene is TRBV6-5, the J gene TRBJ1-2; D remains unclear. CDR1 and CDR2 (germline): MNHEY, SVGAGI. The CDR3 is 13 amino acids. Trimming took off 0 bases at V and 8 bases at J, with 10 bases between the two ends. The CDR3 bases are TGTGCCAGCAGTTACTCGGGAGAAACCGGCTACACCTTC. Amino acids: CASSYSGETGYTF.

CDR3 nucleotides: TGTGCCAGCACAAAAACAGGGACTATGGGAAACACCATATATTTT. Amino acid sequence: CASTKTGTMGNTIYF. The rearrangement joins TRBV11-2 to TRBJ1-3; possible D gene TRBD1, 6 bases. The V end was cut by 7 bases, the J end by 4 bases, with 17 bases between. Germline CDR1 reads SGHAT; CDR2 reads FQNNGV. The CDR3 spans 15 residues.

The chain uses TRBV10-3 and TRBJ2-5, with 9 bases matching TRBD2. The CDR3 is 16 residues long. Germline CDR1 and CDR2: ENHRY and SYGVKD. The ends lost 2 bases at V and 2 bases at J; junction bases unmatched: 6. DNA of the CDR3: TGTGCCATCAGTGAGGGAGTAGCGGGAGTTCAAGAGACCCAGTACTTC. Its protein product is CAISEGVAGVQETQYF.